This passage covers 29 T cell receptor beta chains from one sample sequenced in a study of tumor-infiltrating lymphocytes in primary liver carcinoma. The roughly 19-33 mg bulk tissue piece was not sorted before simultaneous RNA and DNA extraction. Synthesis of TCR beta cDNA was carried out from about 0.55 ug total RNA with a constant-region primer. TCR beta libraries came from three nested multiplex PCR rounds using slightly modified ARM-PCR. The first two PCR rounds used TRBV1-TRBV30 forward primers with a C-beta reverse primer, 9 to 10 cycles each. TCRdb independently ran MiXCR on the multiplex PCR reads; one entry per CDR3 protein. The data contain 65,000 to 80,000 distinct CDR3 sequences, roughly two thirds of them singletons. What was sequenced was liver tumor tissue from sampling region 4. Subset meaning: tumor region T4, right-lateral pole. These receptors were obtained from a man aged 40-55 years with primary liver carcinoma and hepatitis B virus infection.

V and J are TRBV29-1 and TRBJ1-4; tentatively, D is TRBD1 (6 bases). Germline values: CDR1 SQVTM, CDR2 ANQGSEA. This CDR3 has 13 residues. CDR3 loop: CGLDQGKGEKLFF. CDR3 in DNA: TGCGGCCTTGATCAGGGGAAGGGTGAAAAACTGTTTTTT.

The CDR3 DNA is TGTGCCAGCAGTGAACTACAGAGTAGTGAAAAACTGTTTTTT. Translation: CASSELQSSEKLFF. The chain carries TRBV6-1 and TRBJ1-4; D remains unclear. Germline CDR1 and CDR2: MNHNS and SASEGT. The CDR3 runs to 14 residues. V was clipped by 2 bases and J by 7 bases, with 11 bases between them.

At least ten counts were recorded for this clonotype. The chain carries TRBV13 and TRBJ1-4, with D unresolved. Germline V gives CDR1 PRHDT, CDR2 FYEKMQ (reference sequence). The V end was cut by 3 bases, the J end by 12 bases, with 2 bases between. The CDR3 is made up of 9 amino acids. The CDR3 bases are TGTGCCAGCAGCTTTGAACTGTTTTTT. This codes for CASSFELFF.

The chain recombines TRBV14 with TRBJ1-2; D gene unclear. CDR1 SGHDN and CDR2 FVKESK come from the germline V gene. The CDR3 sequence is 14 residues long. Trimming left V 4 bases short and J 3 bases short, with 12 bases between. CDR3 nucleotide sequence: TGTGCCAGCAGCCTAGTCGGTGGTGACTATGGCTACACCTTC. Encoded protein: CASSLVGGDYGYTF.

This clonotype has ten or more counts. V and J are TRBV7-9 and TRBJ1-4; TRBD1 matches 7 bases. The ends lost 5 bases at V and 8 bases at J; junction bases unmatched: 8. The CDR3 covers 14 residues. From germline, CDR1 is SEHNR and CDR2 FQNEAQ (reference sequence). CDR3 amino acids: CASSPRDREEKLFF. As DNA, the CDR3 is TGTGCCAGCAGCCCCCGGGACAGAGAGGAAAAACTGTTTTTT. Full variable domain (missing parts from reference TRBV7-9 and TRBJ1-4): DTGVSQNPRHKITKRGQNVTFRCDPISEHNRLYWYRQTLGQGPEFLTYFQNEAQLEKSRLLSDRFSAERPKGSFSTLEIQRTEQGDSAMYLCASSPRDREEKLFFGSGTQLSVL.

A word on this clonotype: Because the CDR3 is missing its conserved closing phenylalanine or tryptophan, this is likely a read error. CDR3 protein: CASETSGRGNEQYL. CDR3 coding DNA: TGTGCCAGCGAAACTAGCGGGAGAGGAAACGAGCAGTACCTT. V and J are TRBV6-1 and TRBJ2-7, with TRBD2 identical over 11 bases. This CDR3 spans 14 amino acids. CDR1 is MNHNS and CDR2 is SASEGT in the germline V gene. Trimming cost V 8 bases and J 5 bases; bases outside gene matches: 8.

This clonotype came up many times. The genes are TRBV10-2 and TRBJ1-5, with D possibly TRBD1 on 6 matching bases. Germline values: CDR1 WSHSY, CDR2 SAAADI. CDR3 length equals 14 residues. The V and J ends lost 4 bases and 7 bases respectively, with 14 bases between them. This CDR3 is CASSGAGAQQPQHF. The DNA of the CDR3 is TGCGCCAGCAGTGGGGCAGGGGCACAGCAGCCCCAGCATTTT.

Ten or more counts support this clonotype. This rearrangement joins TRBV28 to TRBJ1-1; 7 nucleotides agree with TRBD1. Per the germline V gene, CDR1 is MDHEN and CDR2 is SYDVKM. The ends lost 2 bases at V and 4 bases at J; junction bases unmatched: 4. This CDR3 spans 14 amino acids. CDR3 DNA: TGTGCCAGCAGTTTACCCACAGGGGTCACTGAAGCTTTCTTT. It specifies CASSLPTGVTEAFF.

The CDR3 reads CRTPGDDLRGAQYF. Written as DNA, the CDR3 is TGCAGGACCCCAGGGGACGATCTGCGAGGGGCCCAGTACTTC. The chain has TRBV29-1 and TRBJ2-5, with D perhaps TRBD1 (6 bases). This CDR3 contains 14 residues. Per germline, CDR1 SQVTM and CDR2 ANQGSEA.

As to this clonotype: Sequence at one end of the junction differs from germline and may be a read error. The chain carries TRBV11-2 and TRBJ2-1; TRBD2 agrees at 12 bases. Germline-derived CDR1 and CDR2 are SGHAT and FQNNGV. CDR3 length equals 15 residues. The CDR3 DNA sequence: TGTGCCAGGAGCTCGCGACTAGCGGGAGTAGAAGAGCAGTTATTC. It encodes CARSSRLAGVEEQLF.

The chain carries TRBV16 and TRBJ2-1, with TRBD1 matching over 9 bases. J lost 2 bases, V lost 3 bases, and 2 bases had no gene match. Per the germline V gene, CDR1 is KGHSY and CDR2 is FQNENV. CDR3 length: 15 residues. The CDR3 DNA is TGTGCCAGCAGCCAGGGACAGGGAACCTACAATGAGCAGTTCTTC. Its translation is CASSQGQGTYNEQFF. Full variable domain (remainder filled in from reference TRBV16 and TRBJ2-1): GEEVAQTPKHLVRGEGQKAKLYCAPIKGHSYVFWYQQVLKNEFKFLISFQNENVFDETGMPKERFSAKCLPNSPCSLEIQATKLEDSAVYFCASSQGQGTYNEQFFGPGTRLTVL.

On this clonotype: The junction departs from the called germline gene at one end, perhaps through a read error. The gene calls are TRBV11-1 and TRBJ1-1; TRBD1 might be the D (5 bases). The CDR3 spans 13 residues. Germline V CDR1 and CDR2: SGHAT, FQDESV (reference sequence). CDR3 protein: CASSIARGTDAFF. The CDR3 DNA is TGTGCCAGCAGCATAGCACGGGGGACTGATGCTTTCTTT.

The chain links TRBV29-1 to TRBJ2-7, with 8 bases aligning to TRBD2. Germline V gene sequence: CDR1 SQVTM, CDR2 ANQGSEA. The CDR3 spans 13 residues. V was pared by 3 bases and J by 10 bases, with 11 bases of the junction left unmatched. The CDR3 coding sequence is TGCAGCGTTGAGTCGGGACTAGGATATGATCAGTACTTC. Residues: CSVESGLGYDQYF.

In the case of this clonotype: Likely a read error: the CDR3 ends without its conserved phenylalanine or tryptophan. V is TRBV29-1 and J is TRBJ2-3; 9 bases map to TRBD1. Germline loops: CDR1 SQVTM, CDR2 ANQGSEA. This CDR3 is built from 15 residues. The V and J ends lost 2 bases and 4 bases, in that order; junction bases with no gene match: 7. Here the CDR3 DNA reads TGCAGCGTTGAACCTCCGGGACAGGGCCCAGATACGCAGTATTCA. It is translated as CSVEPPGQGPDTQYS.

To note about this clonotype: Mismatch with germline at one junction end may stem from a read error. The J gene is TRBJ2-1, the V gene TRBV28, with a weak D call TRBD2 (5 bases). The germline gives CDR1 MDHEN, CDR2 SYDVKM. The CDR3 contains 14 residues. The CDR3 DNA is TGTGCCAGCAGTTTAGGCGGGTCCTACAATAAGCAGTTCTTC. Translating it yields CASSLGGSYNKQFF.

This clonotype was recorded at least ten times. The chain recombines TRBV25-1 with TRBJ2-5, with 7 bases that match TRBD2. Looked up from germline, CDR1 is MGHDK and CDR2 is SYGVNS. The CDR3 sequence is 13 residues long. V lost 5 bases and J lost 5; bases outside the gene matches: 5. Here the CDR3 reads CASSPWGGETQYF. The CDR3 DNA is TGTGCCAGCAGTCCATGGGGAGGGGAGACCCAGTACTTC.

A word on this clonotype: The junction and the germline gene differ at one end; a read error may be behind it. The chain recombines TRBV4-1 with TRBJ1-5; no firm D call. This CDR3 region has 14 residues. In germline, CDR1 is MGHRA, CDR2 YSYEKL. The CDR3 loop reads CVSSPSLSNQPQDF. CDR3 DNA sequence: TGCGTCAGCAGCCCCTCATTAAGTAATCAGCCCCAGGATTTT.

This clonotype appeared many times. Since a much larger clone is just one base distant, this may be a read error. This chain links TRBV29-1 with TRBJ2-7; 11 positions agree with TRBD1. This CDR3 is built from 13 residues. Trimming removed 4 bases from V and 3 bases from J; junction bases left unmatched: 2. Germline V gene sequence: CDR1 SQVTM, CDR2 ANQGSEA. The CDR3 DNA reads as TGCAGCGTTGGGGGACAGGGGGACTACGAGCAGTACTTC. It codes for CSVGGQGDYEQYF.

This clonotype was observed at least ten times. The chain carries TRBV5-1 and TRBJ2-7, with 10 bases identical to TRBD1. J was trimmed by 5 bases and V by 4 bases; bases with no gene match: 6. Germline V gene data show CDR1 as SGHRS and CDR2 as YFSETQ. The length of the CDR3 is 14 residues. CDR3 sequence (DNA): TGCGCCAGCAGCCCCCGGGACAGGGGCGACGAGCAGTACTTC. This translates into CASSPRDRGDEQYF.

This clonotype has at least ten counts. The V call is TRBV30, the J call TRBJ2-7; TRBD1 aligns across 9 bases. This CDR3 comprises 15 residues. J was trimmed by 0 bases and V by 2 bases; bases with no gene match: 5. CDR1 is GTSNPN, CDR2 SVGIG, per germline (reference sequence). The CDR3 sequence is CAWSTGQGNSYEQYF. In DNA, the CDR3 is TGTGCCTGGAGTACCGGACAGGGGAACTCCTACGAGCAGTACTTC. Based on the CDR3 plus reference TRBV30 and TRBJ2-7, the full variable domain is SQTIHQWPATLVQPVGSPLSLECTVEGTSNPNLYWYRQAAGRGLQLLFYSVGIGQISSEVPQNLSASRPQDRQFILSSKKLLLSDSGFYLCAWSTGQGNSYEQYFGPGTRLTVT.

Concerning this clonotype: This sequence may be a read error, since a much larger clone differs from it by one base. The genes are TRBV28 and TRBJ2-6; D may be TRBD1 (5 bases). The CDR3 runs 13 residues. CDR1 MDHEN and CDR2 SYDVKM come from the germline V gene. The CDR3 DNA sequence: TGTGCCAGCTCAAGGTCTGGGGCCAAGGTCCTGACTTTC. Translation gives CASSRSGAKVLTF.

Details on this clonotype: A junction boundary mismatches the germline segment, possibly from a read error. The chain joins TRBV29-1 to TRBJ2-7, with TRBD2 as a possible D gene (7 bases). CDR1 is SQVTM, CDR2 ANQGSEA, per germline. This CDR3 region has 20 residues. CDR3 residues: CSIEGGGKWTLNPGKYEQYF. As DNA, the CDR3 is TGCAGCATTGAGGGGGGAGGGAAGTGGACTCTCAACCCCGGCAAGTACGAGCAGTACTTC.

By sample share, this clonotype is medium-sized. J is TRBJ2-1 and V is TRBV10-3; no definite D call. In germline, CDR1 is ENHRY, CDR2 SYGVKD. Deletions cut 3 bases from V and 10 bases from J, with 10 bases between. CDR3 size: 12 residues. Here the CDR3 DNA reads TGTGCCATCAGTGAAGGCAGCCGAGAGCAGTTCTTC. Encoded protein: CAISEGSREQFF.

V usage is TRBV28 and J usage is TRBJ2-1, with D possibly matching TRBD2 (6 bases). There are 14 residues in the CDR3. The V gene's germline CDR1 is MDHEN and CDR2 SYDVKM. Trimming removed 5 bases at V and 7 bases at J, with 15 bases between. The CDR3 loop reads CASSVGTPKNEQFF. CDR3 sequence (DNA): TGTGCCAGCAGTGTCGGGACTCCTAAGAATGAGCAGTTCTTC.

The V and J genes are TRBV4-1 and TRBJ1-5; D is undetermined. V was pared by 0 bases and J by 3 bases, with 6 bases between. CDR3 length: 14 residues. CDR1 is MGHRA and CDR2 is YSYEKL in the germline V gene. The CDR3 spells CASSQEIANQPQHF. In DNA form, the CDR3 reads TGCGCCAGCAGCCAAGAGATCGCCAATCAGCCCCAGCATTTT.

Note on this clonotype: This may come from a read error, since a much larger clone is one base off. This chain links TRBV28 with TRBJ2-3; 9 bases line up with TRBD2. This CDR3 has 14 amino acids. V shed 7 bases, J shed 6 bases, and the junction held 8 bases outside the gene matches. Per germline, CDR1 MDHEN and CDR2 SYDVKM. The DNA for the CDR3 is TGTGCCAGCAACCTTAGCGGGAGTGACGATACGCAGTATTTT. Translating gives CASNLSGSDDTQYF.

As for this clonotype: Relative to the germline gene, one junction end is altered; a read error may explain this. V usage is TRBV11-2 and J usage is TRBJ1-1; D gene uncertain. Germline V CDR1 and CDR2: SGHAT, FQNNGV. CDR3 length: 15 residues. CDR3 DNA: TGTGCCAGCAGTTTAGCCCTACTCTTAGAGACTGAAGCTTTCTTT. Amino acids: CASSLALLLETEAFF.

The rearrangement links TRBV28 to TRBJ1-2; D might be TRBD1 (5 bases). This CDR3 comprises 18 residues. Trimming left V 7 bases short and J 4 bases short, with 28 bases between. The germline gives CDR1 MDHEN, CDR2 SYDVKM. The CDR3 sequence: CASTLAGDHPTSSYGYTF. CDR3 sequence (DNA): TGTGCCAGCACTTTGGCGGGGGACCACCCTACTTCTAGCTATGGCTACACCTTC.

This clonotype was observed a handful of times. The J gene is TRBJ2-7, the V gene TRBV28; a possible D gene is TRBD1 (5 bases). The V and J ends lost 5 bases and 4 bases respectively, with 12 bases between them. The germline gives CDR1 MDHEN, CDR2 SYDVKM. This CDR3 comprises 13 residues. The DNA of the CDR3 is TGTGCCAGCAGTACCCCAACAGGTTACGAGCAGTACTTC. Translated: CASSTPTGYEQYF.